This T cell receptor (beta chain) was captured in a study of synovial regulatory T cells in juvenile arthritis. Study-wide points: Across patients, iaTreg TCR repertoires were mostly private, partly shared with synovial Teff and blood CPL.

This table comes from immunoSEQ multiplex PCR, and its TCRdb copy is limited to in-frame clones, with some not included. Seen in this sample are several thousand clones; the ten most common clones hold roughly 1.8%. This CDR3 contains 15 residues. DNA for this receptor is not on file. Germline V lookup: CDR1 SGHRS, CDR2 YFSETQ. This clone counts as medium-sized (0.01 to 0.1%) by frequency. Its target is unknown. Sequencing was performed on Treg cells from blood. Subset in this sample: remaining (HLA-DR-negative) circulating blood Treg cells. This TCR was recovered from a donor aged 2-30 years with juvenile idiopathic arthritis. The chain employs TRBV5-1 and TRBJ2-5. CDR3 amino acids: CASSLQQGGVETQYF. Full variable domain (rest looked up from reference TRBV5-1 and TRBJ2-5): KAGVTQTPRYLIKTRGQQVTLSCSPISGHRSVSWYQQTPGQGLQFLFEYFSETQRNKGNFPGRFSGRQFSNSRSEMNVSTLELGDSALYLCASSLQQGGVETQYFGPGTRLLVL.